This TCR beta chain was captured in a study of cytomegalovirus exposure and HLA in healthy donors. This clone was detected a few times. The antigen remains undetermined. The CDR3 has 15 residues. The J segment lost 6 bases and the V segment lost 1 base, leaving 6 bases of the junction unmatched. Per germline, CDR1 LNHDA and CDR2 SQIVND (reference sequence). Study outcomes and limitations: Testing in vitro showed a few CMV-associated chains specific for CMV antigens. Sequencing artifact likely explains a cluster of highly shared sequence variants.

The PCR used 60 Vbeta and 13 Jbeta primers. Libraries were prepared by immunoSEQ multiplex PCR; TCRdb keeps only in-frame clonotypes and omits some of them. The profile shows under 200,000 clones, 65% to 90% of them singletons. The clonotype comes from a man aged 50 to 59 in good health and CMV-seropositive. V usage is TRBV19 and J usage is TRBJ1-5; 7 bases are shared with TRBD1. The sequencing sample was made of PBMCs. CDR3 nucleotides: TGTGCCAGTAGTATAGGGACAGGAGAAAGTCAGCCCCAGCATTTT. Protein: CASSIGTGESQPQHF.